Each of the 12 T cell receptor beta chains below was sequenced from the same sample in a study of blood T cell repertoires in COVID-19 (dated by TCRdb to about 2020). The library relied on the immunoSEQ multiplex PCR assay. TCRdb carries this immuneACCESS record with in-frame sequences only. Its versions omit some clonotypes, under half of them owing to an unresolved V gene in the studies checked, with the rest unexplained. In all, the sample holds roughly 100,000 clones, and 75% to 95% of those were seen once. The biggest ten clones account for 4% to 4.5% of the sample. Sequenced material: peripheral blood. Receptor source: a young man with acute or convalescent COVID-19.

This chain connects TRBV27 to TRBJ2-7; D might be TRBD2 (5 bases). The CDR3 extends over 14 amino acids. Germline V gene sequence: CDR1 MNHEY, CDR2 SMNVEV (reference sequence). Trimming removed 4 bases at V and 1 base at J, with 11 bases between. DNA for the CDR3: TGTGCCAGCAGTTCCTGGCGGGCTTCCTACGAGCAGTACTTC. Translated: CASSSWRASYEQYF.

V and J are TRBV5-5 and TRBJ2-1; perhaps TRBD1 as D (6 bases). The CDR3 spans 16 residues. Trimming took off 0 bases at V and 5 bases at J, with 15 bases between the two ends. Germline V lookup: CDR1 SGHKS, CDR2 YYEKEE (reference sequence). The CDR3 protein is CASSLGMGAPNNEQFF. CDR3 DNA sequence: TGTGCCAGCAGCTTGGGTATGGGGGCGCCCAACAATGAGCAGTTCTTC.

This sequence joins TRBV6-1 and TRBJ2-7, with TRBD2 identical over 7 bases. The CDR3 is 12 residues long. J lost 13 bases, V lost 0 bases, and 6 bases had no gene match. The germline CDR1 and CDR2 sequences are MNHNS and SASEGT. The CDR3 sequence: CASSEAPTGGYF. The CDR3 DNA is TGTGCCAGCAGTGAAGCGCCCACGGGGGGATACTTC.

The CDR3 loop is CAISGRDRGYEQYF. In DNA, the CDR3 is TGTGCCATCAGTGGCCGGGACAGGGGCTACGAGCAGTACTTC. V usage is TRBV10-3 and J usage is TRBJ2-7; 10 bases match TRBD1. The CDR3 loop spans 14 amino acids. Trimming cost V 4 bases and J 3 bases; bases outside gene matches: 3. Per the germline V gene, CDR1 is ENHRY and CDR2 is SYGVKD.

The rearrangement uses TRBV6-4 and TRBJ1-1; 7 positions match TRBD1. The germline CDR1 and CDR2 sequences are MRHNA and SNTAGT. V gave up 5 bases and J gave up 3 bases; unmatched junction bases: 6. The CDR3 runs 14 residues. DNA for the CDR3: TGTGCCAGCAGTTTACAGGGGTCGGACACTGAAGCTTTCTTT. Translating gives CASSLQGSDTEAFF.

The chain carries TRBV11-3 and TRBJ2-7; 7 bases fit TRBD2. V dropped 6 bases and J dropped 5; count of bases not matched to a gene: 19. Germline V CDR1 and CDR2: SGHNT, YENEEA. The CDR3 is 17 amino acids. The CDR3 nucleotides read TGTGCCAGCAGTCTAGTCTTTGGACCTCGACTAGCTCACGAGCAGTACTTC. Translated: CASSLVFGPRLAHEQYF.

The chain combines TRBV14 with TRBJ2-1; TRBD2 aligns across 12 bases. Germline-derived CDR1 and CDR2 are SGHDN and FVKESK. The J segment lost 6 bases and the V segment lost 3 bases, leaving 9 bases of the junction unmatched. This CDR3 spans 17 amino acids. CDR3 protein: CASSQSLLAGGLNEQFF. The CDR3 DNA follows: TGTGCCAGCAGCCAGTCGCTCCTAGCGGGAGGGCTCAATGAGCAGTTCTTC.

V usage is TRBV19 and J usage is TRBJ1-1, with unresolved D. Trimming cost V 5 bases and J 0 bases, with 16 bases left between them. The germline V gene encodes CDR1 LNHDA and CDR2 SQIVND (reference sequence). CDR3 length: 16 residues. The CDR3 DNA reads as TGTGCCAGTAGTGGAGGACCCCAAAGGTTGAACACTGAAGCTTTCTTT. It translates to CASSGGPQRLNTEAFF.

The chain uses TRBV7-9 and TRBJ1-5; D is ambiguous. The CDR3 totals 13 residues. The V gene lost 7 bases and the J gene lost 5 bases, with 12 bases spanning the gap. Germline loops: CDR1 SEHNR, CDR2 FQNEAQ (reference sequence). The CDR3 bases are TGTGCCAGCAATCGGGGTTCGGATCAGCCCCAGCATTTT. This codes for CASNRGSDQPQHF.

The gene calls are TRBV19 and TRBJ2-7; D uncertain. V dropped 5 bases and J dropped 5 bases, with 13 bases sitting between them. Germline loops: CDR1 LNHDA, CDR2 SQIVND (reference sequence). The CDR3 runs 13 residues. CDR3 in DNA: TGTGCCAGTAGTCTGCGGAGCGTGAACGAGCAGTACTTC. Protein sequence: CASSLRSVNEQYF.

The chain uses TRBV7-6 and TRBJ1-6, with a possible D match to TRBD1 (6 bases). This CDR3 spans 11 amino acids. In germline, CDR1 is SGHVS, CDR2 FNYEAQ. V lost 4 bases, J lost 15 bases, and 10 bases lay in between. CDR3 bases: TGTGCCAGCAGCTCCGGACAGCTCCTCCACTTT. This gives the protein CASSSGQLLHF.

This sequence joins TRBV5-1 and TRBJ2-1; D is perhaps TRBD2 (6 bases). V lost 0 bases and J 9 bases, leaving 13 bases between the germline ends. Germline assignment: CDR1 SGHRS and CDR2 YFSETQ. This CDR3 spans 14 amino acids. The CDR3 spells CASSLEPTSTEQFF. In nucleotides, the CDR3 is TGCGCCAGCAGCTTGGAACCAACTAGCACTGAGCAGTTCTTC.